This TCR beta chain was captured in a study of beta chain features in type 1 diabetes. Sorted CD4+ subsets: naive, central memory, regulatory, stem cell-like memory (CD45RO/CCR7/CD25/CD127/CD95/CD27 panel). With respect to this clone: The antigen is not known.

Findings of the study overall: More deletions and fewer insertions at VDJ junctions were seen in type 1 diabetes patients. Compared with healthy donors, patients appeared to share more similar naive, central memory and regulatory TCRB repertoires. People with Type 1 diabetes carried modestly yet significantly shorter TCRB CDR3s in all four CD4+ subsets.

From germline, CDR1 is LNHDA and CDR2 SQIVND (reference sequence). This CDR3 is 16 amino acids long. V was clipped by 6 bases and J by 3 bases, with 18 bases between them. The study reverse transcribed the entire isolated RNA, so it sequenced expressed TCRB transcripts. The table came from immunoSEQ multiplex PCR; TCRdb's copy has only in-frame clones and leaves some out. The sample yields over 120,000 clones, under 11% seen once. This clonotype originated in a young man in good health. The sample comprised naive CD4+ T cells from blood. The gene calls are TRBV19 and TRBJ1-5, with no clear D. The DNA for the CDR3 is TGTGCCAGTAGCCCTCTTCGCACTAGTAACAATCAGCCCCAGCATTTT. Encoded protein: CASSPLRTSNNQPQHF.